The text below deals with one T cell receptor (beta chain). This entry is derived from a study of control samples from healthy donors and cancer patients. Measured with immunoSEQ multiplex PCR; TCRdb has only the in-frame clones, and not every one. The sample lists 120,000 or so clones, roughly nine tenths seen once, with 6% to 8.5% in the top ten. CDR3 length: 14 amino acids. Trimming left V 5 bases short and J 0 bases short, with 10 bases between. CDR1 and CDR2 from the germline V gene are SEHNR and FQNEAQ (reference sequence). The sequenced material came from blood. This chain links TRBV7-9 with TRBJ1-1; D is ambiguous. The receptor was derived from a young woman in good health. The CDR3 DNA is TGTGCCAGCAGCGGTGAAACGGTGAACACTGAAGCTTTCTTT. Its translation: CASSGETVNTEAFF.